This is a list of T cell receptor beta chains from one sample in a study of shared clonotypes between healthy human individuals. Method: immunoSEQ multiplex PCR; TCRdb's copy keeps in-frame clones and lacks some. The table has about 2.3 million clones, 90% to 95% seen once; the top ten hold 0.39%. The sequenced material came from naive CD4+ T cells from PBMCs. These receptors originate from a man younger than 35 in good health. Some clones in this sample may be carry-over from other donors' samples. Each CDR3 is given with its conserved first and last residue. A D gene is named only where the DNA matches it firmly. The size of a clone is reported for some rows only, either as once, few or many, or as a class for expanded clones.

cdr3_nt | cdr3_aa | clone_size | v_call | d_call | cdr3_length | j_call
TGTGCCAGCAGCTTGTTCTCGAACACCGGGGAGCTGTTTTTT | CASSLFSNTGELFF | once | TRBV5-5 | NA | 14 | TRBJ2-2
TGTGCCAGCAGTTTACGACTGGGACTAGCGCGTCAAGAGACCCAGTACTTC | CASSLRLGLARQETQYF | once | TRBV27 | TRBD2 | 17 | TRBJ2-5
TGTGCCAGCACCCCCAAGATGAGGGTGGGATTCAATCAGCCCCAGCATTTT | CASTPKMRVGFNQPQHF | NA | TRBV7-8 | NA | 17 | TRBJ1-5
TGCGCCAGCCGGATGGGCGATAATTCACCCCTCCACTTT | CASRMGDNSPLHF | NA | TRBV5-1 | NA | 13 | TRBJ1-6
TGTGCCAGCAGACCGAGGGGGTCTGGAAACACCATATATTTT | CASRPRGSGNTIYF | NA | TRBV27 | NA | 14 | TRBJ1-3
TGTGCCAGCAGCTTCAAGGGGGCTGGAGCTTTCTTT | CASSFKGAGAFF | few | TRBV7-6 | TRBD1 | 12 | TRBJ1-1
TGTGCCAGCAGCTTGGGACTAGCGCAAGAGACCCAGTACTTC | CASSLGLAQETQYF | NA | TRBV5-4 | TRBD2 | 14 | TRBJ2-5
TGTGCCAGCTCACCACCCGTGGGGGAGCAGTACTTC | CASSPPVGEQYF | NA | TRBV18 | NA | 12 | TRBJ2-7
TGTGCCAGCAGCTCCCCGACAGGGGTTAATCAGCCCCAGCATTTT | CASSSPTGVNQPQHF | NA | TRBV7-9 | TRBD1 | 15 | TRBJ1-5
TGTGCCAGCAGTCAGCCTCGGGGACAGGGGACTGGAAACACCATATATTTT | CASSQPRGQGTGNTIYF | NA | TRBV28 | TRBD1 | 17 | TRBJ1-3
TGTGCCAGCTCACGAAACAGGGGCGCGAGCAATCAGCCCCAGCATTTT | CASSRNRGASNQPQHF | NA | TRBV18 | TRBD1 | 16 | TRBJ1-5
TGCGCCAGCAGCTTTCTTAGTGGCCCTACCGATGGGACAGAAGCTTTCTTT | CASSFLSGPTDGTEAFF | NA | TRBV5-1 | NA | 17 | TRBJ1-1
TGCGCCAGCAGCTTGAGTCAGGGCTCCCTAGGGGACACCGGGGAGCTGTTTTTT | CASSLSQGSLGDTGELFF | NA | TRBV5-1 | NA | 18 | TRBJ2-2
TGCAGCGTTGAAGGCATCATGAACACTGAAGCTTTCTTT | CSVEGIMNTEAFF | few | TRBV29-1 | NA | 13 | TRBJ1-1
TGTGCCAGCAGCTTAGGTAGTATGGGTGAGCAGTTCTTC | CASSLGSMGEQFF | NA | TRBV7-3 | NA | 13 | TRBJ2-1
TGTGCCAGCAGACAGGGTCGGAACACTGAAGCTTTCTTT | CASRQGRNTEAFF | few | TRBV7-2 | NA | 13 | TRBJ1-1
TGTGCCAGCAGCCCGGACAGGGTCACTGAAGCTTTCTTT | CASSPDRVTEAFF | NA | TRBV7-3 | TRBD1 | 13 | TRBJ1-1
TGTGCCAGCAGTTACGGGCTAGCGGGAGTCTACGAGCAGTACTTC | CASSYGLAGVYEQYF | NA | TRBV6-5 | TRBD2 | 15 | TRBJ2-7
TGTGCCAGCTCCGACAACGTCGGGACCCAGTACTTC | CASSDNVGTQYF | NA | TRBV6-5 | NA | 12 | TRBJ2-5
TGTGCCAGCAGCCCGAACAGGTTATCCGGGGAGACCCAGTACTTC | CASSPNRLSGETQYF | NA | TRBV28 | NA | 15 | TRBJ2-5